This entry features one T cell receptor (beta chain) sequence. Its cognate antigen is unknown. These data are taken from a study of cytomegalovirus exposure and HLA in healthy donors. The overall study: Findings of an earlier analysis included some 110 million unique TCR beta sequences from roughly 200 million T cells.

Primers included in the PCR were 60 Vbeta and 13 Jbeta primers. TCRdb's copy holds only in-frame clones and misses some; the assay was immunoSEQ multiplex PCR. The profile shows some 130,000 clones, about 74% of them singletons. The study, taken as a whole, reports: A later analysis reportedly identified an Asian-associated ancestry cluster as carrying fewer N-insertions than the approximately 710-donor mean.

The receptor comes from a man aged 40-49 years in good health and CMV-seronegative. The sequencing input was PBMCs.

The CDR3 DNA sequence: TGTGCCAGTAGTATTTTAGGGGGTGGCGGGAGGCAACAGCAGTTCTTC. This gives the protein CASSILGGGGRQQQFF. The chain uses TRBV19 and TRBJ2-1, with 8 positions matching TRBD2. V lost 3 bases and J lost 11; bases outside the gene matches: 15. There are 16 residues in the CDR3. Germline assignment: CDR1 LNHDA and CDR2 SQIVND (reference sequence).